A single sample gave rise to the 25 T cell receptor beta chains below, sequenced in a study of response to subunit inactivated influenza vaccine. TCRdb reprocessed the RT-PCR reads with MiXCR, giving one entry per CDR3 protein. The sample yields under 800,000 distinct CDR3 sequences, 11% to 15% seen once. The input for sequencing was PBMCs from blood, taken 14 days before vaccination. These receptors were taken from a man aged 50 or older who received an inactivated influenza vaccine.

This clonotype was counted only a few times. This sequence joins TRBV15 and TRBJ2-7; D is unresolved. Trimming removed 0 bases at V and 7 bases at J, with 7 bases between. The CDR3 sequence is 12 residues long. Germline CDR1 and CDR2: LNHNV and YYDKDF (reference sequence). The CDR3 bases are TGTGCCACCAGCAGAGATAGGATGGAGCAGTACTTC. It yields the protein CATSRDRMEQYF.

This clonotype was observed at least ten times. J is TRBJ2-2 and V is TRBV12-3 or TRBV12-4, with TRBD2 matching 9 bases. Unmatched junction bases numbered 6, after V lost 4 bases and J lost 0 bases. This CDR3 has 17 amino acids. The CDR3 sequence: CASSYRERGANTGELFF. In DNA, the CDR3 is TGTGCCAGCAGTTATAGGGAGCGGGGGGCGAACACCGGGGAGCTGTTTTTT.

This clonotype occurred a few times. The genes are TRBV6-6 and TRBJ2-3; D may be TRBD1 or TRBD2 (5 bases each). Germline CDR1 is MNHNY and CDR2 is SVGAGI (reference sequence). The CDR3 contains 12 residues. V lost 2 bases and J 6 bases, leaving 6 bases between the germline ends. The CDR3 reads CASSYRDDTQYF. As DNA, the CDR3 is TGTGCCAGCAGTTACCGGGACGATACGCAGTATTTT.

V and J are TRBV9 and TRBJ1-2; D unresolved. This CDR3 has 14 residues. Trimming stripped 1 base from V and 2 bases from J, with 9 bases between. Germline CDR1 SGDLS, CDR2 YYNGEE. CDR3 sequence: CASSVTSGNYGYTF. The CDR3 DNA sequence: TGTGCCAGCAGCGTAACCAGTGGAAACTATGGCTACACCTTC.

This rearrangement joins TRBV20-1 to TRBJ2-7; D is uncertain. This CDR3 is built from 15 residues. CDR1 is DFQATT and CDR2 is SNEGSKA in the germline V gene (reference sequence). The V and J ends lost 1 base and 2 bases respectively, with 15 bases between them. The CDR3 DNA follows: TGCAGTGCTAGAGCGATTCACGGGTTGACCTACGAGCAGTACTTC. It codes for CSARAIHGLTYEQYF.

A few counts support this clonotype. The chain uses TRBV4-1 and TRBJ2-6; D tentatively reads TRBD1 or TRBD2 (5 bases each). The CDR3 has 19 amino acids. Germline V gene data show CDR1 as MGHRA and CDR2 as YSYEKL. V gave up 1 base and J gave up 2 bases, with 18 bases separating them. CDR3 coding DNA: TGCGCCAGCAGCCAAGGGATTTTATCGGGGCGGACTGGGGCCAACGTCCTGACTTTC. Protein: CASSQGILSGRTGANVLTF.

This rearrangement joins TRBV10-3 to TRBJ1-1, with TRBD1 matching 7 bases. CDR3 length: 14 residues. With V trimmed by 2 bases and J by 7 bases, 7 bases remained unmatched. CDR1 and CDR2 from the germline V gene are ENHRY and SYGVKD. The CDR3 protein is CAISEGRTGNEAFF. The CDR3 DNA is TGTGCCATCAGTGAGGGTCGGACAGGAAATGAAGCTTTCTTT.

This clonotype was found many times. This sequence joins TRBV5-1 and TRBJ2-7; D tentatively fits TRBD1 or TRBD2 (5 bases each). The germline CDR1 and CDR2 sequences are SGHRS and YFSETQ. Trimming removed 2 bases from V and 4 bases from J, with 10 bases in between. The CDR3 contains 13 residues. This CDR3 reads CASSFTGAYEQYF. CDR3 DNA sequence: TGCGCCAGCAGCTTCACCGGGGCATACGAGCAGTACTTC. Supplemented by reference TRBV5-1 and TRBJ2-7, the full variable domain reads KAGVTQTPRYLIKTRGQQVTLSCSPISGHRSVSWYQQTPGQGLQFLFEYFSETQRNKGNFPGRFSGRQFSNSRSEMNVSTLELGDSALYLCASSFTGAYEQYFGPGTRLTVT.

This chain connects TRBV12-3 or TRBV12-4 to TRBJ1-1, with TRBD1 matching over 8 bases. V was clipped by 2 bases and J by 10 bases; unmatched bases: 6. The CDR3 is 13 residues long. The CDR3 DNA sequence: TGTGCCAGCAGTTTAATAACAGGGGGTGCAGCTTTCTTT. It translates to CASSLITGGAAFF.

This clonotype was observed a handful of times. The rearrangement joins TRBV28 to TRBJ2-7, with no clear D. V was trimmed by 2 bases and J by 9 bases, leaving 14 bases between them. The CDR3 has 13 residues. Germline V gives CDR1 MDHEN, CDR2 SYDVKM. The CDR3 is CASSLPRSPLQYF. CDR3 coding DNA: TGTGCCAGCAGTTTACCCCGCTCCCCCCTGCAGTACTTC.

This chain joins TRBV4-1 and TRBJ2-1; TRBD1 might be the D (6 bases). The V gene's germline CDR1 is MGHRA and CDR2 YSYEKL. This CDR3 is 14 amino acids long. The ends were cut back, 1 base at V and 6 bases at J, with 10 bases in the middle. The CDR3 sequence: CASSQGVGGNEQFF. CDR3 nucleotide sequence: TGCGCCAGCAGCCAAGGCGTAGGGGGCAATGAGCAGTTCTTC.

The rearrangement links TRBV20-1 to TRBJ1-5; 12 bases align to TRBD1. This CDR3 has 14 residues. Germline trimming cut 3 bases from V and 6 bases from J; bases unmatched to any gene: 3. CDR1 DFQATT and CDR2 SNEGSKA come from the germline V gene (reference sequence). The CDR3 reads CSASGTGGVQPQHF. CDR3 bases: TGCAGTGCTAGCGGGACAGGGGGCGTTCAGCCCCAGCATTTT.

This clonotype was seen just once. The chain is built from TRBV6-4 and TRBJ1-4; the D gene is possibly TRBD1 (6 bases). This CDR3 contains 16 residues. Per the germline V gene, CDR1 is MRHNA and CDR2 is SNTAGT. V dropped 6 bases and J dropped 5 bases, with 19 bases sitting between them. CDR3 in amino acids: CASSDMRGGLNEKLFF. The CDR3 nucleotides are TGTGCCAGCAGCGACATGCGGGGGGGGCTAAATGAAAAACTGTTTTTT.

This clonotype has at least ten counts. CDR3 DNA: TGCGCCAGCAGCAAAGACAGGGGGCGCCCCGATACGCAGTATTTT. It encodes CASSKDRGRPDTQYF. The chain uses TRBV5-1 and TRBJ2-3; 10 nucleotides match TRBD1. This CDR3 has 15 residues. After removal of 4 bases from V and 6 bases from J, the junction contained 8 bases not matched to a gene. Germline V gives CDR1 SGHRS, CDR2 YFSETQ. Filled out from reference TRBV5-1 and TRBJ2-3, the complete variable domain reads KAGVTQTPRYLIKTRGQQVTLSCSPISGHRSVSWYQQTPGQGLQFLFEYFSETQRNKGNFPGRFSGRQFSNSRSEMNVSTLELGDSALYLCASSKDRGRPDTQYFGPGTRLTVL.

This sequence joins TRBV30 and TRBJ1-5; TRBD1 matches at 9 bases. V lost 6 bases, J lost 9 bases, and 9 bases stayed unmatched. Germline CDR1 and CDR2: GTSNPN and SVGIG (reference sequence). This CDR3 has 13 residues. CDR3 DNA: TGTGCCTGCGACAGGGGGACAGGGCTGCCCCAGCATTTT. Protein product: CACDRGTGLPQHF.

V gene TRBV20-1 combines with J gene TRBJ2-7, with TRBD2 matching over 11 bases. V was pared by 0 bases and J by 3 bases, with 4 bases of the junction left unmatched. CDR3 length equals 15 residues. The germline V gene encodes CDR1 DFQATT and CDR2 SNEGSKA (reference sequence). The CDR3 region is CSARDSGRVGYEQYF. CDR3 coding DNA: TGCAGTGCTAGAGATAGCGGGAGGGTTGGCTACGAGCAGTACTTC.

This clonotype was observed a few times. This rearrangement joins TRBV20-1 to TRBJ2-5; D ambiguous. The CDR3 sequence is 13 residues long. Germline assignment: CDR1 DFQATT and CDR2 SNEGSKA (reference sequence). Trimming took off 6 bases at V and 1 base at J, with 12 bases between the two ends. The CDR3 nucleotides read TGCAGTGCACTGTTACAGCGCCAAGAGACCCAGTACTTC. This encodes CSALLQRQETQYF.

This clonotype was seen more than once but under ten times. The genes are TRBV30 and TRBJ2-2; D is undetermined. Germline CDR1 reads GTSNPN; CDR2 reads SVGIG (reference sequence). The CDR3 is 13 amino acids. V was cut by 2 bases and J by 3 bases, with 7 bases left in between. This chain's CDR3 is CAWSTPHTGELFF. CDR3 coding DNA: TGTGCCTGGAGTACGCCCCACACCGGGGAGCTGTTTTTT.

This chain joins TRBV20-1 and TRBJ2-2; D gene uncertain. CDR1 is DFQATT and CDR2 is SNEGSKA in the germline V gene (reference sequence). The CDR3 consists of 15 residues. V dropped 3 bases and J dropped 1 base, with 12 bases sitting between them. CDR3 sequence reads: CSASWALGNTGELFF. The CDR3 nucleotides are TGCAGTGCTAGTTGGGCCTTAGGGAACACCGGGGAGCTGTTTTTT.

The rearrangement links TRBV7-3 to TRBJ2-3; TRBD2 agrees at 14 bases. This CDR3 is built from 18 residues. Germline V lookup: CDR1 SGHTA, CDR2 FQGTGA. The V and J ends lost 5 bases and 3 bases, in that order; junction bases with no gene match: 10. The CDR3 region has the DNA TGTGCCAGCAGCCCGGGACTAGCGGGAGACCTTTTTACAGATACGCAGTATTTT. Translating gives CASSPGLAGDLFTDTQYF.

This clonotype was counted a few times. The V call is TRBV18, the J call TRBJ2-2; D is perhaps TRBD2 (5 bases). The germline V gene has CDR1 KGHSH and CDR2 LQKENI. The V end was cut by 3 bases, the J end by 1 base, with 6 bases between. CDR3 length: 14 amino acids. The CDR3 here is CASSPDLNTGELFF. CDR3 sequence (DNA): TGTGCCAGCTCACCGGACTTGAACACCGGGGAGCTGTTTTTT.

The V gene is TRBV6-5, the J gene TRBJ2-3; D might be TRBD2 (5 bases). Germline V CDR1 and CDR2: MNHEY, SVGAGI. The V and J ends lost 2 bases and 0 bases respectively, with 6 bases between them. This CDR3 is 14 amino acids long. This CDR3 is CASSYGRSTDTQYF. CDR3 bases: TGTGCCAGCAGTTACGGGAGAAGCACAGATACGCAGTATTTT.

This clonotype was seen many times. J is TRBJ2-2 and V is TRBV28, with a possible D match to TRBD1 (6 bases). The CDR3 consists of 12 residues. Germline V gene lookup returns CDR1 MDHEN and CDR2 SYDVKM. With 8 bases removed from V and 5 bases from J, the gap between germline ends came to 9 bases. CDR3 protein: CASLRGTGELFF. The CDR3, as DNA: TGTGCCAGCCTCAGGGGAACCGGGGAGCTGTTTTTT.

This clonotype was counted only a few times. The rearrangement links TRBV5-1 to TRBJ2-7; weak D call: TRBD1 (6 bases). V lost 3 bases and J 6 bases, leaving 16 bases between the germline ends. The germline V gene encodes CDR1 SGHRS and CDR2 YFSETQ. This CDR3 spans 14 amino acids. CDR3 nucleotides: TGCGCCAGCAGCTCTGGGAGAGGGGGTGGCGAGCAGTACTTC. Amino acid sequence: CASSSGRGGGEQYF.

The rearrangement links TRBV9 to TRBJ2-7; 12 bases match TRBD1. Germline V lookup: CDR1 SGDLS, CDR2 YYNGEE. This CDR3 contains 14 residues. Trimming took 3 bases from V and 7 from J; bases not matched to a gene: 5. CDR3 sequence: CASSAEGQGAEQYF. As DNA, the CDR3 is TGTGCCAGCAGCGCCGAGGGACAGGGGGCTGAGCAGTACTTC. The whole variable domain, remainder taken from reference TRBV9 and TRBJ2-7, is DSGVTQTPKHLITATGQRVTLRCSPRSGDLSVYWYQQSLDQGLQFLIQYYNGEERAKGNILERFSAQQFPDLHSELNLSSLELGDSALYFCASSAEGQGAEQYFGPGTRLTVT.